One sample yielded the 4 T cell receptor beta chains listed below, sequenced in a study of shared clonotypes between healthy human individuals. Sequencing used immunoSEQ multiplex PCR; TCRdb keeps in-frame clones, though not all of them. Seen here are about 190,000 clones, approximately 60% observed once, and the top ten hold about 10%. Sequenced: memory CD4+ T cells sorted from blood. Subset: CD45RA-negative fraction. The receptors come from a man aged 25-45 years in good health.

V is TRBV14 and J is TRBJ2-1; 9 bases align to TRBD2. Germline values: CDR1 SGHDN, CDR2 FVKESK. V was pared by 2 bases and J by 9 bases, with 14 bases of the junction left unmatched. The CDR3 contains 17 residues. The CDR3 sequence is CASSQSRGRANSGEQFF. The DNA of the CDR3 is TGTGCCAGCAGCCAAAGTCGCGGGAGGGCCAATTCTGGTGAGCAGTTCTTC.

This clone was detected ten times or more. The chain recombines TRBV5-1 with TRBJ2-1; D could derive from TRBD1 or TRBD2 (5 bases each). In germline, CDR1 is SGHRS, CDR2 YFSETQ. The ends were cut back, 0 bases at V and 16 bases at J, with 17 bases in the middle. This CDR3 is 13 amino acids long. CDR3 loop: CASSLGDHSGGFF. The CDR3 nucleotides are TGCGCCAGCAGCTTGGGGGACCACTCAGGAGGATTCTTC.

In regard to this clone: A much larger clone sits a single nucleotide away, making a read error possible. The V gene is TRBV5-1, the J gene TRBJ1-1; D might be TRBD1 (5 bases). Germline V CDR1 and CDR2: SGHRS, YFSETQ. The germline V and J ends were trimmed by 0 bases and 7 bases, with 13 bases remaining between them. The CDR3 is made up of 14 amino acids. The CDR3 reads CASSLGGLGDEAFF. DNA of the CDR3: TGCGCCAGCAGCTTGGGGGGCTTGGGGGATGAAGCTTTCTTT. Together with reference TRBV5-1 and TRBJ1-1, the CDR3 gives the full variable domain: KAGVTQTPRYLIKTRGQQVTLSCSPISGHRSVSWYQQTPGQGLQFLFEYFSETQRNKGNFPGRFSGRQFSNSRSEMNVSTLELGDSALYLCASSLGGLGDEAFFGQGTRLTVV.

V and J are TRBV15 and TRBJ1-2, with TRBD1 identical over 7 bases. The CDR3 runs 19 residues. Losses at the gene ends were 4 bases for V and 4 bases for J; bases not matched to a gene: 21. Looked up from germline, CDR1 is LNHNV and CDR2 is YYDKDF (reference sequence). The CDR3 sequence: CATSKGRGSNRGSVYGYTF. The DNA of the CDR3 is TGTGCCACCAGCAAGGGAAGGGGATCGAACAGGGGTTCGGTCTATGGCTACACCTTC.